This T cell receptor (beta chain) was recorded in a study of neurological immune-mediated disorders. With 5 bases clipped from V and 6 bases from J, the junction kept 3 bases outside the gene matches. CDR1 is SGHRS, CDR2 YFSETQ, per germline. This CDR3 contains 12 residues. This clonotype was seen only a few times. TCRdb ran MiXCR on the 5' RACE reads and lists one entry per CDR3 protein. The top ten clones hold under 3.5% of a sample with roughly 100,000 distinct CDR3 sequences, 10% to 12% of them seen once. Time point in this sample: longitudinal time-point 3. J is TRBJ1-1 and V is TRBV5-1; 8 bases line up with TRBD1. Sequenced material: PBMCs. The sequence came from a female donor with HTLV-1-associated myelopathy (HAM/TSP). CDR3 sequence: CASRGQGPEAFF. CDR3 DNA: TGCGCCAGCAGAGGACAGGGCCCTGAAGCTTTCTTT.